This TCR beta chain originates from a study of tumor-infiltrating lymphocytes in primary liver carcinoma. Study overall: All patients, whether men or women, fell within 30 to 69 years of age.

The CDR3 has 13 residues. Germline V gene lookup returns CDR1 SQVTM and CDR2 ANQGSEA. Points on this clonotype: Mismatch with germline at one junction end may stem from a read error.

Both blood RNA, taken from unsorted whole blood, and germline DNA were extracted. The input was approximately 500 ng total RNA; TCR beta cDNA was made from it with a constant-region primer. ARM-PCR was slightly modified, and three nested multiplex PCR rounds with it gave rise to the TCR beta libraries. Both of the initial two PCR rounds ran for around 9 cycles and employed TRBV1-TRBV30 forward primers alongside a C-beta reverse primer. TCRdb redid the calling of the multiplex PCR reads with MiXCR, one entry per CDR3 protein. This table has approximately 300,000 distinct CDR3 sequences, over 55% appearing once.

The chain combines TRBV29-1 with TRBJ1-5; D gene unclear. The source is a man aged 40-55 years with primary liver carcinoma and hepatitis B virus infection. The sequencing input was peripheral blood. The CDR3 protein is CSVGLVIGQLQHF. The DNA for the CDR3 is TGCAGCGTTGGGTTGGTCATCGGTCAGCTCCAGCATTTT.